This TCR beta chain was observed in a study of tumor-infiltrating lymphocytes in primary liver carcinoma. This clonotype was detected ten times or more. The CDR3 length is 19 residues. Germline V gene lookup returns CDR1 MGHRA and CDR2 YSYEKL. Trimming removed 3 bases from V and 5 bases from J; junction bases left unmatched: 20. Making TCR beta cDNA involved approximately 510 ng total RNA and a constant-region primer. Nested multiplex PCR, run for three rounds with slightly modified ARM-PCR, yielded TCR beta libraries. The study ran its first two PCR rounds for around 10 cycles each, using TRBV1-TRBV30 forward primers and a C-beta reverse primer. MiXCR, run by TCRdb on the multiplex PCR reads, gives a single entry per CDR3 protein. The sample has about 96,000 distinct CDR3 sequences; approximately 72% are singletons. Co-extracting RNA and DNA was done with about 20-34 mg of unsorted bulk tissue as input.

This chain connects TRBV4-1 to TRBJ2-5; 8 bases are a match to TRBD1. The sequenced sample consisted of tumor-adjacent normal liver tissue. This receptor was identified in a man between 40 and 49 years old with primary liver carcinoma and hepatitis B virus infection. CDR3 DNA sequence: TGCGCCAGCAGCCACAGGGGGCTAGCAACTGCCCAAGATACGGAGACCCAGTACTTC. It encodes CASSHRGLATAQDTETQYF.